The count of the clone carrying this T cell receptor beta chain is one. Its specificity is not known. Per the germline V gene, CDR1 is SNHLY and CDR2 is FYNNEI. Germline trimming cut 6 bases from V and 7 bases from J; bases unmatched to any gene: 7. The CDR3 has 16 amino acids. These data are taken from a study of graft-versus-host responses after intestinal transplantation. Study-wide context: Transplant recipients had multivisceral, liver-intestinal, or isolated intestinal grafts. Induction with anti-thymocyte globulin, then tacrolimus and steroids for 2 to 3 years, was given to all recipients.

Study conclusions and caveats: High graft-versus-host to host-versus-graft T cell clonal ratios marked allografts of patients with graft-donor macrochimerism. Some GvH clones were seen earlier in gut or blood, suggesting intestinal origin.

Repertoires were generated with immunoSEQ multiplex PCR, while TCRdb's copy carries only in-frame clones and drops some. The table has some 27,000 clones, around 94% seen once. The genes are TRBV2 and TRBJ2-1; 15 bases fit TRBD2. Sequenced material: PBMCs, taken roughly 29 days after intestinal transplant. This TCR was sampled from a human patient who received an intestinal transplant, so some T cells may come from the graft donor. DNA of the CDR3: TGTGCCAGCAGGGATACCGGGACTAGCGGGAGGAATGAGCAGTTCTTC. Its translation is CASRDTGTSGRNEQFF.